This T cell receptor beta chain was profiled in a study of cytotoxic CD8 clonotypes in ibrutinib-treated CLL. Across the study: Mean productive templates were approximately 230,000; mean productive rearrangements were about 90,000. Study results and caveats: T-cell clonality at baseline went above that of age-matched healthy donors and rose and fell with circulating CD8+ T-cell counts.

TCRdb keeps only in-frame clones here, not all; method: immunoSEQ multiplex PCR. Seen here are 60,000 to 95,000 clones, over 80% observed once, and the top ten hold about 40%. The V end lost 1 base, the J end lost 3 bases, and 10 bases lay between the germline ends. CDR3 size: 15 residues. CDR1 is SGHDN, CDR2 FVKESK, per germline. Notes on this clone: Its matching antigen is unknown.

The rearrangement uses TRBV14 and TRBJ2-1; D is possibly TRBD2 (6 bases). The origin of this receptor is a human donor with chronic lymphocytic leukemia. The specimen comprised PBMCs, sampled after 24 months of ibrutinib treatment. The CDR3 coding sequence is TGTGCCAGCAGCCAAGTTATAGCGGACTACAATGAGCAGTTCTTC. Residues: CASSQVIADYNEQFF.